The clone carrying this T cell receptor (beta chain) was detected a few times. Its target is unknown. The 5'RACE method, run with constant-segment primers, produced TCR alpha and TCR beta cDNA libraries (carrying sample barcodes and UMIs). MiXCR was run by TCRdb on the 5' RACE reads, yielding one entry per CDR3 protein. The sample has 560,000 or so distinct CDR3 sequences; roughly 17% are singletons. V trimming: 5 bases; J trimming: 2 bases; junction bases outside the gene matches: 10. The CDR3 has 16 amino acids. Germline loops: CDR1 SGHRS, CDR2 YFSETQ. The sample originates from a study of T-cell memory formation after mild COVID-19. Study information: Clusters of TCRs were largely donor specific. Study-level findings and limits: Clones that contracted from day 15 to 85 were balanced CD4/CD8, while later expanders leaned CD4+. SARS-CoV-2 specificity of second-wave clones peaking day 37 was unconfirmed.

The sample consisted of PBMCs or a T cell subset sorted from them (not recorded which). The receptor was derived from an adult woman who had mild COVID-19 (a few samples of this study predate the infection). Cell type and time point are not known. This sequence joins TRBV5-1 and TRBJ2-1, with 7 positions matching TRBD1. The CDR3 DNA reads as TGCGCCAGCAGTCCCGCGCCCGGGACAGCCTACAATGAGCAGTTCTTC. Translating it yields CASSPAPGTAYNEQFF.